The entry below describes one T cell receptor (beta chain). The data are from a study of blood T cell repertoires in COVID-19. Study-level background: Nucleic acid was either cDNA or gDNA, and it came from T cells, B-cell-depleted T cells, or PBMCs.

How the authors handled the data: Reference gene primer amplification gave nucleated cell count estimates. Profiling relied on immunoSEQ multiplex PCR, and the TCRdb table lists in-frame clones only, not all of them. The V and J calls and the clone size are those of that table, but D and trimming were determined from the DNA. The data contain roughly 80,000 clones, around 90% of them singletons. This CDR3 spans 16 amino acids. V lost 1 base, J lost 2 bases, and 15 bases lay in between. Germline CDR1 reads SEHNR; CDR2 reads FQNEAQ (reference sequence). Input material: peripheral blood. This receptor was obtained from a man between 45 and 60 years old with active COVID-19. This sequence joins TRBV7-9 and TRBJ2-7; perhaps TRBD1 as D (6 bases). The CDR3 nucleotides read TGTGCCAGCAGCTTAGGGTGGGGGCAGGGAGCCTACGAGCAGTACTTC. Its protein is CASSLGWGQGAYEQYF.